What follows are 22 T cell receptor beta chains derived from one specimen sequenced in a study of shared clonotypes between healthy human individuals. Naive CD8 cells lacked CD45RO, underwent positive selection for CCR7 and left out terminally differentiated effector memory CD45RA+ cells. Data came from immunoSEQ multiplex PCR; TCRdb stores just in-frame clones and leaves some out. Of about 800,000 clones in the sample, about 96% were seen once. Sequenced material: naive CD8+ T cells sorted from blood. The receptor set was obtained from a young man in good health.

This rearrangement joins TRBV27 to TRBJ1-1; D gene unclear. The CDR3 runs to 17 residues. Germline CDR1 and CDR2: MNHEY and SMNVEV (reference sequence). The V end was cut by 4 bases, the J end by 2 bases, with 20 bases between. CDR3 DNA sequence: TGTGCCAGCAGTTCCCTGAGGGCGGGCCGAATAAACACTGAAGCTTTCTTT. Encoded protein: CASSSLRAGRINTEAFF.

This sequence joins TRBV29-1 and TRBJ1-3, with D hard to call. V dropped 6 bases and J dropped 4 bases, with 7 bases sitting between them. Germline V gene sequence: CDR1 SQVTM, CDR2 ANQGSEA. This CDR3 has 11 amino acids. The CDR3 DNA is TGCAGCGTAGAGAACGGAAACACCATATATTTT. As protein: CSVENGNTIYF. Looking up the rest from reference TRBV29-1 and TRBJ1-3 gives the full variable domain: SAVISQKPSRDICQRGTSLTIQCQVDSQVTMMFWYRQQPGQSLTLIATANQGSEATYESGFVIDKFPISRPNLTFSTLTVSNMSPEDSSIYLCSVENGNTIYFGEGSWLTVV.

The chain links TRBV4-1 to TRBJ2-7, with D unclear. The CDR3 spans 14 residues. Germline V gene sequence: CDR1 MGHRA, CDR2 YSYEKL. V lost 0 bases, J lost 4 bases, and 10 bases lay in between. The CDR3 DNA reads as TGCGCCAGCAGCCAAGACCGGTGGGTATACGAGCAGTACTTC. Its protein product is CASSQDRWVYEQYF.

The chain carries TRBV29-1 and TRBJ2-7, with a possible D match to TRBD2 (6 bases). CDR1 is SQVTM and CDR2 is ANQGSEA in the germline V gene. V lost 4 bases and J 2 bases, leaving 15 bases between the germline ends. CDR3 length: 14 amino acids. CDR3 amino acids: CSVVLVGLTYEQYF. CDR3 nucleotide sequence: TGCAGCGTTGTATTGGTTGGACTAACCTACGAGCAGTACTTC.

In DNA, the CDR3 is TGTGCCAGTAGTCTCGACAGGGGCGCATACAATGAGCAGTTCTTC. This gives the protein CASSLDRGAYNEQFF. V gene TRBV19 combines with J gene TRBJ2-1, with 8 bases aligning to TRBD1. The length of the CDR3 is 15 residues. From germline, CDR1 is LNHDA and CDR2 SQIVND (reference sequence). J gave up 4 bases and V 5 bases, and 7 bases lay outside the gene matches.

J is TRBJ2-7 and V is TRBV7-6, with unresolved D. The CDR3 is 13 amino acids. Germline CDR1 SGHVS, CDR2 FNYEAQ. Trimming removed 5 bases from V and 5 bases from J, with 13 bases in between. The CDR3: CASSRGLGDEQYF. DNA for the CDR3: TGTGCCAGCAGCCGAGGCCTAGGTGACGAGCAGTACTTC.

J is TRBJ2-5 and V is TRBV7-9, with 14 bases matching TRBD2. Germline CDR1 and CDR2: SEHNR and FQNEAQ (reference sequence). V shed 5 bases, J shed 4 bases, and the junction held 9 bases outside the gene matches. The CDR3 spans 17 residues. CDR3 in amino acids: CASSARLAGGPGETQYF. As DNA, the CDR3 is TGTGCCAGCAGCGCCCGACTAGCGGGAGGGCCGGGAGAGACCCAGTACTTC.

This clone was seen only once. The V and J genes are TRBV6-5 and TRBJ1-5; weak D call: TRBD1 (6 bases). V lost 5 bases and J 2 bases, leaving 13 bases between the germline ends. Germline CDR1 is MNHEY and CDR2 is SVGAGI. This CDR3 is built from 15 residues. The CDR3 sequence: CASSPQGIGNQPQHF. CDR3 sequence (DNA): TGTGCCAGCAGTCCCCAGGGGATAGGCAATCAGCCCCAGCATTTT.

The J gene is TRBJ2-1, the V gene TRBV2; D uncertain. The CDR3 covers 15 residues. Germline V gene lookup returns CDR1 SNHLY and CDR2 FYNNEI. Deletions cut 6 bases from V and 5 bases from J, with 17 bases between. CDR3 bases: TGTGCCAGCAGCGCTGCTACTAACCCCAACAATGAGCAGTTCTTC. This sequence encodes CASSAATNPNNEQFF. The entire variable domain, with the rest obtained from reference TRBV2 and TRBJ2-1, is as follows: EPEVTQTPSHQVTQMGQEVILRCVPISNHLYFYWYRQILGQKVEFLVSFYNNEISEKSEIFDDQFSVERPDGSNFTLKIRSTKLEDSAMYFCASSAATNPNNEQFFGPGTRLTVL.

The CDR3 is CASSTGGRTRIEKLFF. The CDR3 DNA is TGTGCCAGCAGCACAGGGGGCCGAACTCGGATTGAAAAACTGTTTTTT. The chain carries TRBV5-6 and TRBJ1-4; TRBD1 agrees at 9 bases. The CDR3 is 16 residues long. Germline V gene data show CDR1 as SGHDT and CDR2 as YYEEEE. Losses at the gene ends were 4 bases for V and 7 bases for J; bases not matched to a gene: 11.

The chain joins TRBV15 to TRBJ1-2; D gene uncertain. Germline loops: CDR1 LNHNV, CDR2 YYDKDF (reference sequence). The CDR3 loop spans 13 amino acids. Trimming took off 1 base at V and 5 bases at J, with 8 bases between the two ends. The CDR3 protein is CATSRAQRYGYTF. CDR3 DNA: TGTGCCACCAGCAGAGCACAGCGATATGGCTACACCTTC.

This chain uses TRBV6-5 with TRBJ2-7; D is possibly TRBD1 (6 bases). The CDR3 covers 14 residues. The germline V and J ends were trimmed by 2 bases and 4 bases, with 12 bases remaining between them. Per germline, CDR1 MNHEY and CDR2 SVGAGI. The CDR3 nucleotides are TGTGCCAGCAGTTACGGGCAGGGGAGTTACGAGCAGTACTTC. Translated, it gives CASSYGQGSYEQYF.

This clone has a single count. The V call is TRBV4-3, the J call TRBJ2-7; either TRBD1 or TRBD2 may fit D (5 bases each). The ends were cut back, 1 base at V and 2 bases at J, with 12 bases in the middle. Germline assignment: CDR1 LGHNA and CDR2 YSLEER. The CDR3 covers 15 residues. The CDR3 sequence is CASSQGGGPTYEQYF. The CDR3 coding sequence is TGCGCCAGCAGCCAAGGGGGCGGGCCGACCTACGAGCAGTACTTC.

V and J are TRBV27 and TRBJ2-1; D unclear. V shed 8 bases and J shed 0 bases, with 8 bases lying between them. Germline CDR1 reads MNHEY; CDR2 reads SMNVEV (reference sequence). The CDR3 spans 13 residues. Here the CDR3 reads CASGPSSYNEQFF. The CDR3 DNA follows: TGTGCCAGCGGGCCTAGCTCCTACAATGAGCAGTTCTTC.

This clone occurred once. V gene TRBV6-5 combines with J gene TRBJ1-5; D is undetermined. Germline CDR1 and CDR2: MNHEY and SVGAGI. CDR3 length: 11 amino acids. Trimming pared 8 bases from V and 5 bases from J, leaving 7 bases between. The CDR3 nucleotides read TGTGCCAGCGGCCTGGATCAGCCCCAGCATTTT. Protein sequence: CASGLDQPQHF.

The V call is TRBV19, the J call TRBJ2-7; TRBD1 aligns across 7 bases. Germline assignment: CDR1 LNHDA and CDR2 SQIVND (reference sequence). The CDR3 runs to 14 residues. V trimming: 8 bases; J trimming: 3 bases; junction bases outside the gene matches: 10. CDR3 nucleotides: TGTGCCAGTGCTCCCGGGACAGAACTCTACGAGCAGTACTTC. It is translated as CASAPGTELYEQYF.

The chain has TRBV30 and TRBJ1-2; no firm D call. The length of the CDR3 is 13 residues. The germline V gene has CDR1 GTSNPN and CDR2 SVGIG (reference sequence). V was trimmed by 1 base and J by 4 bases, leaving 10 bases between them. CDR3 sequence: CAWSALPLYGYTF. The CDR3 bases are TGTGCCTGGAGTGCGCTCCCCCTCTATGGCTACACCTTC.

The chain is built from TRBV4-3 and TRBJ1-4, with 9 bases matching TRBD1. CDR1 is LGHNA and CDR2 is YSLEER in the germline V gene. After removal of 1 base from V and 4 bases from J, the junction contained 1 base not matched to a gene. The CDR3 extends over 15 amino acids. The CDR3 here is CASSQVGQGNEKLFF. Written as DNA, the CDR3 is TGCGCCAGCAGCCAAGTGGGACAGGGTAATGAAAAACTGTTTTTT.

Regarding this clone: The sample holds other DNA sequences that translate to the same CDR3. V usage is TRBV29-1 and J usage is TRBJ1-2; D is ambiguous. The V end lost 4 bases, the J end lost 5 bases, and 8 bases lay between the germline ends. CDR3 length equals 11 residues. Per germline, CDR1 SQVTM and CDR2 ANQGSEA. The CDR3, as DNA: TGCAGCGTTGTGGGAGATTATGGCTACACCTTC. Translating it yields CSVVGDYGYTF.

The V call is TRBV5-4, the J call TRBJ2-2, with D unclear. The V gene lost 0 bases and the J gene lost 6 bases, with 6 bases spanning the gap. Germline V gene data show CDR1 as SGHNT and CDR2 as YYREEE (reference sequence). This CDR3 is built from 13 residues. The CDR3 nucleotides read TGTGCCAGCAGCTTGGGAGTCGCCGGGGAGCTGTTTTTT. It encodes CASSLGVAGELFF.

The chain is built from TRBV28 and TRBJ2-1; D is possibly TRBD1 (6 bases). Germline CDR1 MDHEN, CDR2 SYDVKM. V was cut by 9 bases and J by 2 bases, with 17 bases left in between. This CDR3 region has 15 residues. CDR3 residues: CASNRRQDPYNEQFF. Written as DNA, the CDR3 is TGTGCCAGTAATAGAAGACAGGACCCCTACAATGAGCAGTTCTTC.

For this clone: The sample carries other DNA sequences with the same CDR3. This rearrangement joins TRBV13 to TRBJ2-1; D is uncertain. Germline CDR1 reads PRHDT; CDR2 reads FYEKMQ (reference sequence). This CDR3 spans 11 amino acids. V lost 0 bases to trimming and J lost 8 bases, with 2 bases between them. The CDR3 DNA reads TGTGCCAGCAGCTTAGGTGATGAGCAGTTCTTC. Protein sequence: CASSLGDEQFF. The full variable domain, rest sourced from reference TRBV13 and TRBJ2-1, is AAGVIQSPRHLIKEKRETATLKCYPIPRHDTVYWYQQGPGQDPQFLISFYEKMQSDKGSIPDRFSAQQFSDYHSELNMSSLELGDSALYFCASSLGDEQFFGPGTRLTVL.